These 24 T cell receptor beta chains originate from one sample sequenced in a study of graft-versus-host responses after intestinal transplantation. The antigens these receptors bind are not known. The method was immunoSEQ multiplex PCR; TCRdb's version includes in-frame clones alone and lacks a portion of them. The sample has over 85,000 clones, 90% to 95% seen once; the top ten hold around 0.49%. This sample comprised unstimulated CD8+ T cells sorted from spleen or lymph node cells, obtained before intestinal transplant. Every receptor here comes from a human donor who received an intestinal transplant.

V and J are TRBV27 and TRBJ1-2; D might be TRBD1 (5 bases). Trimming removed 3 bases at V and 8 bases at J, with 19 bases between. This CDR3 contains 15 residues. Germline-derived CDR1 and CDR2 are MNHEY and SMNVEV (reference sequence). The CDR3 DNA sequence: TGTGCCAGCAGTTTGGTGGCAGGGACTTCATACGGCTACACCTTC. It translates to CASSLVAGTSYGYTF.

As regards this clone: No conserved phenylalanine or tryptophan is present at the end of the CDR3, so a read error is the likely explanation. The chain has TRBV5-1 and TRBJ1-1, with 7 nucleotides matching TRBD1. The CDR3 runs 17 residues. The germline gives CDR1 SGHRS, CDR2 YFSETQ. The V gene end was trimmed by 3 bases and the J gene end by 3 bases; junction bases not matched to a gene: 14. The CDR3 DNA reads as TGCGCCAGCAGCTCGGTTCGGTGGGACAGCTTCTACACTGAAGCTTTCCTT. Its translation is CASSSVRWDSFYTEAFL.

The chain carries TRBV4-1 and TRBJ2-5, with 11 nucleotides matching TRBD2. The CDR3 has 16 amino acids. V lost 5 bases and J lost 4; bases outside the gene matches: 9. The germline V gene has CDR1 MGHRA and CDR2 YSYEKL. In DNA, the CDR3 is TGCGCCAGCAGCGGAGAGGGACTAGCGGTGGGAGAGACCCAGTACTTC. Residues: CASSGEGLAVGETQYF.

The CDR3 sequence: CASSGRVNPYEQYF. In DNA, the CDR3 is TGTGCCAGCAGTGGCAGGGTGAACCCCTACGAGCAGTACTTC. V usage is TRBV28 and J usage is TRBJ2-7; a possible D gene is TRBD1 (5 bases). Looked up from germline, CDR1 is MDHEN and CDR2 is SYDVKM. This CDR3 region has 14 residues. V was shortened by 5 bases and J by 2 bases, with 13 bases between the two germline ends.

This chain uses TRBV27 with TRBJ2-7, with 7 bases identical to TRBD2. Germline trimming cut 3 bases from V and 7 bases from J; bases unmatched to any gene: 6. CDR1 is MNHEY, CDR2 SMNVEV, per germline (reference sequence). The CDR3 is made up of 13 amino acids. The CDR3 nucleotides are TGTGCCAGCAGTTTTTCGGGAGGTCAGGAGCAGTACTTC. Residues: CASSFSGGQEQYF.

CDR3 region: CASSMGGGLFF. The CDR3 DNA is TGTGCCAGTAGTATGGGTGGCGGGCTGTTTTTT. This chain connects TRBV19 to TRBJ2-2; D not certain. Trimming removed 3 bases from V and 13 bases from J, with 9 bases in between. Germline values: CDR1 LNHDA, CDR2 SQIVND (reference sequence). The CDR3 is 11 residues long.

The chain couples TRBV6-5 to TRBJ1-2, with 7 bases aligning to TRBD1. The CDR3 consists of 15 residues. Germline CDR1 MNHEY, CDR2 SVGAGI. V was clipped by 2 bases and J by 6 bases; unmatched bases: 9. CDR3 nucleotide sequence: TGTGCCAGCAGTTACAGCGCGACAGGGTTGCATGGCTACACCTTC. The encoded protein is CASSYSATGLHGYTF.

In nucleotides, the CDR3 is TGCGCCAGCGGACCAGCGGTTAGCTCCTACGAGCAGTACTTC. Translation gives CASGPAVSSYEQYF. The chain combines TRBV5-1 with TRBJ2-5, with D possibly being TRBD2 (5 bases). The DNA matches TRBJ2-7 better at its end, which makes the J call doubtful. Germline CDR1 SGHRS, CDR2 YFSETQ. This CDR3 spans 14 amino acids.

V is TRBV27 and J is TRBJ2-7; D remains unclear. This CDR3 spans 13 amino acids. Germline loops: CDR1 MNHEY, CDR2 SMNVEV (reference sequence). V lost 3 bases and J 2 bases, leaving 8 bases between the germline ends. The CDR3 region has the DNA TGTGCCAGCAGTTTGGCCCTCCCCTACGAGCAGTACTTC. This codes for CASSLALPYEQYF.

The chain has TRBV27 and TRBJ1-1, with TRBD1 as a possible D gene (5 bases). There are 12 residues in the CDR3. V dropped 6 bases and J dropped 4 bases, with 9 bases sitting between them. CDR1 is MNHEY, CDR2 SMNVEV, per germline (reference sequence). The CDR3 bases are TGTGCCAGCAGAACAGGCGGCACTGAAGCTTTCTTT. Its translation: CASRTGGTEAFF.

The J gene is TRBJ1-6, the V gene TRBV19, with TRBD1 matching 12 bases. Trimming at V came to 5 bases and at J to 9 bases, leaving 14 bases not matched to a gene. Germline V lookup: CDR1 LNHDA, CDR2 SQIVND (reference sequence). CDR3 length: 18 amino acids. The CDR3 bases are TGTGCCAGTAGTCCGGGACAGGGGGCTTACCTTCTATCTTCACCCCTCCACTTT. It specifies CASSPGQGAYLLSSPLHF.

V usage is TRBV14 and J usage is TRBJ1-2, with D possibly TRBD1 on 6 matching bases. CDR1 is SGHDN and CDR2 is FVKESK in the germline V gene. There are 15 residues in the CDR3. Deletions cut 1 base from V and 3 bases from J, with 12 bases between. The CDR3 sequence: CASSQVAGAYYGYTF. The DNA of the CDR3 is TGTGCCAGCAGCCAAGTAGCAGGGGCGTACTATGGCTACACCTTC. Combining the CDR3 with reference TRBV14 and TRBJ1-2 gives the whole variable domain EAGVTQFPSHSVIEKGQTVTLRCDPISGHDNLYWYRRVMGKEIKFLLHFVKESKQDESGMPNNRFLAERTGGTYSTLKVQPAELEDSGVYFCASSQVAGAYYGYTFGSGTRLTVV.

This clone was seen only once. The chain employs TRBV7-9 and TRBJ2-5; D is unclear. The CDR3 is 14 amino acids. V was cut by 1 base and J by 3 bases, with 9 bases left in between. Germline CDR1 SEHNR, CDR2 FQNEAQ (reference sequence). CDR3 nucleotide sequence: TGTGCCAGCAGCTTAGTAAGCCAAAAAGAGACCCAGTACTTC. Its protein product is CASSLVSQKETQYF.

The CDR3 DNA reads as TGTGCCAGCAGTGAATGGGTCCCGGGCCAAGAGACCCAGTACTTC. It codes for CASSEWVPGQETQYF. V usage is TRBV25-1 and J usage is TRBJ2-5, with unresolved D. Germline V CDR1 and CDR2: MGHDK, SYGVNS. The CDR3 contains 15 residues. Trimming stripped 1 base from V and 1 base from J, with 10 bases between.

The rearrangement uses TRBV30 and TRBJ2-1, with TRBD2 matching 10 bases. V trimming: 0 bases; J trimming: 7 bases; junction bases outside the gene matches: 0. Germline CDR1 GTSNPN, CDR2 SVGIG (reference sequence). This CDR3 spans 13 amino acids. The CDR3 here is CAWSVTSGNEQFF. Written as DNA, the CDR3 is TGTGCCTGGAGTGTGACTAGCGGGAATGAGCAGTTCTTC.

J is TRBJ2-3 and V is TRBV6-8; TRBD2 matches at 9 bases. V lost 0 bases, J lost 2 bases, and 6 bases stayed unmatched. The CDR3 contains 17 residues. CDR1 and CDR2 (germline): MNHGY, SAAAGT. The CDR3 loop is CASSYSVVAGVTDTQYF. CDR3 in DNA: TGTGCCAGCAGTTACTCGGTTGTAGCGGGAGTCACAGATACGCAGTATTTT.

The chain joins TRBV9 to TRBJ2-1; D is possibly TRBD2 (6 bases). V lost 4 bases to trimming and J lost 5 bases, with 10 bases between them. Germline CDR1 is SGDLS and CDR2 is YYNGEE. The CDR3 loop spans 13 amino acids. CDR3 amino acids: CASSPGGNNEQFF. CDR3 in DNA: TGTGCCAGCAGCCCCGGAGGGAACAATGAGCAGTTCTTC.

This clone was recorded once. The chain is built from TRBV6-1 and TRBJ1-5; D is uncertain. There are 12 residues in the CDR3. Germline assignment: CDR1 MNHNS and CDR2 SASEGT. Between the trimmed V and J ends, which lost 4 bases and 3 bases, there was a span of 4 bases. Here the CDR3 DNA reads TGTGCCAGCAGTGCTTACAATCAGCCCCAGCATTTT. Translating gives CASSAYNQPQHF.

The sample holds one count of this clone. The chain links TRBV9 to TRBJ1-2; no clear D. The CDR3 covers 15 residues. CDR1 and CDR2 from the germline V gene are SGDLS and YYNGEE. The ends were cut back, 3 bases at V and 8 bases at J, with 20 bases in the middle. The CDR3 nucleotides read TGTGCCAGCAGCGCTCGAAGAGGGTTTAACGGAGGCTACACCTTC. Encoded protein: CASSARRGFNGGYTF. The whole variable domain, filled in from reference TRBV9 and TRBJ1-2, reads DSGVTQTPKHLITATGQRVTLRCSPRSGDLSVYWYQQSLDQGLQFLIQYYNGEERAKGNILERFSAQQFPDLHSELNLSSLELGDSALYFCASSARRGFNGGYTFGSGTRLTVV.

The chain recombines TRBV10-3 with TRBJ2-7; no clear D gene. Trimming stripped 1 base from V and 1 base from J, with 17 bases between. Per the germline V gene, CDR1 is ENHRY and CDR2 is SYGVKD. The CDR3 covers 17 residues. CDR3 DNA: TGTGCCATCAGTGAGTTTCTTGACACGTCTACATCCTACGAGCAGTACTTC. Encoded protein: CAISEFLDTSTSYEQYF.

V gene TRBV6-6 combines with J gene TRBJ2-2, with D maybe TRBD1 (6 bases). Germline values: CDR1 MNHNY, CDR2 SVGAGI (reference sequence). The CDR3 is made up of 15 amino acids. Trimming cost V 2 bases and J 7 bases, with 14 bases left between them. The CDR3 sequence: CASSYGGQVIGELFF. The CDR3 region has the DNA TGTGCCAGCAGTTACGGGGGACAAGTAATCGGGGAGCTGTTTTTT.

This chain's CDR3 is CASSQGLAEETQYF. DNA for the CDR3: TGCGCCAGCAGCCAAGGTCTAGCGGAAGAGACCCAGTACTTC. This rearrangement joins TRBV4-1 to TRBJ2-5; TRBD2 matches 7 bases. CDR3 size: 14 residues. Trimming took 1 base from V and 3 from J; bases not matched to a gene: 2. The V gene's germline CDR1 is MGHRA and CDR2 YSYEKL.

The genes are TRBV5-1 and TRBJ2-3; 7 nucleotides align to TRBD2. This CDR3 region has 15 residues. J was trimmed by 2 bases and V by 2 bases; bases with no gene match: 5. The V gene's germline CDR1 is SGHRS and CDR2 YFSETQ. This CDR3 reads CASSFPSGPTDTQYF. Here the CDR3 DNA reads TGCGCCAGCAGCTTTCCTAGCGGACCCACAGATACGCAGTATTTT.

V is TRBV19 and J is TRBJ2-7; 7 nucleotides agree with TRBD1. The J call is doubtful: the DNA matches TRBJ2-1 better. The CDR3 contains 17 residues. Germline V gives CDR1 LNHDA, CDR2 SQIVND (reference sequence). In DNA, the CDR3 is TGTGCCAGACGAAGATCCGGCAGGGGGACGAACCACAATGAGCAGTTCTTC. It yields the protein CARRRSGRGTNHNEQFF.